The rows below give T cell receptor beta chains drawn from one sample of a study of tumor-infiltrating lymphocytes in localized non-small cell lung cancer. Data came from immunoSEQ multiplex PCR; TCRdb stores just in-frame clones and leaves some out. The table has over 10,000 clones, nearly 85% seen once. The specimen was uninvolved lung tissue not adjacent to the tumor. Receptor source: a human donor with non-small cell lung cancer. Each CDR3 is given with its conserved first and last residue. The D gene is left open where the match is weak. Size tells how often a clone was seen (once, few, many) or the class of an expanded clone, and some rows leave it out.

CDR3: CASTPSGGGNTGELFF
DNA: TGTGCCAGCACCCCTTCAGGGGGGGGGAACACCGGGGAGCTGTTTTTT
D: -
V: TRBV7-6
J: TRBJ2-2
size: -

CDR3: CASSFTSGQETQYF
DNA: TGCGCCAGCAGCTTTACTAGCGGGCAAGAGACCCAGTACTTC
D: TRBD2
V: TRBV5-1
J: TRBJ2-5
size: -

CDR3: CASSSGQGNEKLFF
DNA: TGCGCCAGCAGTTCGGGACAGGGAAATGAAAAACTGTTTTTT
D: TRBD1
V: TRBV10-1
J: TRBJ1-4
size: once

CDR3: CASSQAPRAEQYF
DNA: TGCGCCAGCAGCCAAGCCCCGAGGGCCGAGCAGTACTTC
D: -
V: TRBV4-3
J: TRBJ2-7
size: -

CDR3: CASNRGGGTDTQYF
DNA: TGCGCCAGCAACAGGGGAGGGGGCACAGATACGCAGTATTTT
D: -
V: TRBV5-1
J: TRBJ2-3
size: -

CDR3: CASSTPSGANVLTF
DNA: TGTGCCAGTAGTACGCCCTCTGGGGCCAACGTCCTGACTTTC
D: -
V: TRBV19
J: TRBJ2-6
size: few

CDR3: CASSPSGQLRDGYTF
DNA: TGTGCCAGCAGCCCCTCCGGACAGTTGAGGGATGGCTACACCTTC
D: -
V: TRBV11-1
J: TRBJ1-2
size: -

CDR3: CAWTAYNEQFF
DNA: TGTGCCTGGACCGCTTACAATGAGCAGTTCTTC
D: -
V: TRBV30
J: TRBJ2-1
size: -

CDR3: CASSLDRYNEQFF
DNA: TGTGCCAGCAGCTTAGATAGGTACAATGAGCAGTTCTTC
D: -
V: TRBV11-2
J: TRBJ2-1
size: few

CDR3: CASSNWNTEAFF
DNA: TGTGCCAGCTCGAACTGGAACACTGAAGCTTTCTTT
D: -
V: TRBV2
J: TRBJ1-1
size: -

CDR3: CASSLNSAGELFF
DNA: TGCGCCAGCAGTCTCAACAGTGCCGGGGAGCTGTTTTTT
D: -
V: TRBV10-1
J: TRBJ2-2
size: -

CDR3: CASSEGRPSSGNTIYF
DNA: TGTGCCAGCAGTGAAGGGAGGCCCTCCTCTGGAAACACCATATATTTT
D: -
V: TRBV2
J: TRBJ1-3
size: once

CDR3: CAIREDRGRNEAFF
DNA: TGTGCCATCAGAGAAGACAGGGGGCGAAATGAAGCTTTCTTT
D: TRBD1
V: TRBV10-3
J: TRBJ1-1
size: -

CDR3: CASSLGGVDGGYTF
DNA: TGCGCCAGCAGCTTAGGGGGGGTCGACGGTGGCTACACCTTC
D: -
V: TRBV5-1
J: TRBJ1-2
size: -

CDR3: CAISEGTSYSNQPQHF
DNA: TGTGCCATCAGTGAAGGGACAAGCTATAGCAATCAGCCCCAGCATTTT
D: -
V: TRBV10-3
J: TRBJ1-5
size: -

CDR3: CASSMNTGELFF
DNA: TGCGCCAGCAGCATGAACACCGGGGAGCTGTTTTTT
D: -
V: TRBV5-1
J: TRBJ2-2
size: -

CDR3: CAWTSGFYNEQFF
DNA: TGTGCCTGGACCTCGGGATTCTACAATGAGCAGTTCTTC
D: -
V: TRBV30
J: TRBJ2-1
size: -

CDR3: CASRSGGGSYNEQFF
DNA: TGTGCCAGCAGGAGCGGGGGGGGGTCCTACAATGAGCAGTTCTTC
D: TRBD2
V: TRBV11-2
J: TRBJ2-1
size: -

CDR3: CASSWGTGDYTEAFF
DNA: TGTGCCAGCAGCTGGGGGACGGGGGATTACACTGAAGCTTTCTTT
D: -
V: TRBV5-4
J: TRBJ1-1
size: -

CDR3: CASSLGQGMAGELFF
DNA: TGTGCCAGCAGCTTAGGACAGGGGATGGCCGGGGAGCTGTTTTTT
D: TRBD1
V: TRBV11-2
J: TRBJ2-2
size: few

CDR3: CATKGQGNIYEQYF
DNA: TGTGCCACTAAGGGACAGGGAAACATCTACGAGCAGTACTTC
D: TRBD1
V: TRBV2
J: TRBJ2-7
size: -

CDR3: CASRSWDTIYF
DNA: TGTGCCAGCAGATCCTGGGACACCATATATTTT
D: -
V: TRBV6-5
J: TRBJ1-3
size: -

CDR3: CASSLGGQSGNTIYF
DNA: TGCGCCAGCAGCTTGGGAGGACAAAGTGGAAACACCATATATTTT
D: -
V: TRBV5-1
J: TRBJ1-3
size: -

CDR3: CASSGGSGGDTQYF
DNA: TGTGCCAGCAGTGGGGGTAGCGGGGGAGATACGCAGTATTTT
D: TRBD2
V: TRBV25-1
J: TRBJ2-3
size: -

CDR3: CASSDRAIQAGNTIYF
DNA: TGTGCCAGCAGTGACAGGGCGATTCAAGCTGGAAACACCATATATTTT
D: -
V: TRBV2
J: TRBJ1-3
size: -

CDR3: CSVEGEQGRISEQYF
DNA: TGCAGCGTTGAAGGGGAACAGGGCCGGATCTCCGAGCAGTACTTC
D: -
V: TRBV29-1
J: TRBJ2-7
size: -

CDR3: CASGEGPGANVLTF
DNA: TGTGCCAGCGGAGAGGGTCCCGGGGCCAACGTCCTGACTTTC
D: -
V: TRBV13
J: TRBJ2-6
size: -

CDR3: CASSSNRGQGDLLNTEAFF
DNA: TGTGCCAGCAGCTCGAACCGGGGACAGGGCGACCTTTTAAACACTGAAGCTTTCTTT
D: TRBD1
V: TRBV7-2
J: TRBJ1-1
size: -

CDR3: CSAQGNYGYTF
DNA: TGCAGCGCGCAGGGAAACTATGGCTACACCTTC
D: -
V: TRBV29-1
J: TRBJ1-2
size: -

CDR3: CASSGGLVGEQYF
DNA: TGCGCCAGCAGTGGGGGACTTGTTGGCGAGCAGTACTTC
D: -
V: TRBV10-2
J: TRBJ2-7
size: -

CDR3: CASSLAPGQTYEQYF
DNA: TGTGCCAGCAGCTTAGCTCCGGGACAGACCTACGAGCAGTACTTC
D: TRBD1
V: TRBV7-3
J: TRBJ2-7
size: medium-sized

CDR3: CASRRGEDTQYF
DNA: TGTGCCAGCAGAAGGGGAGAAGATACGCAGTATTTT
D: -
V: TRBV6-5
J: TRBJ2-3
size: -

CDR3: CASSFRQGHDGELFF
DNA: TGTGCCAGCAGCTTCCGACAGGGTCACGACGGGGAGCTGTTTTTT
D: TRBD1
V: TRBV7-2
J: TRBJ2-2
size: -

CDR3: CASSPGPNQPQHF
DNA: TGTGCCAGTAGCCCTGGGCCCAATCAGCCCCAGCATTTT
D: -
V: TRBV19
J: TRBJ1-5
size: -

CDR3: CASSLDAPRESPLHF
DNA: TGCGCCAGCAGCTTGGACGCCCCGCGGGAATCACCCCTCCACTTT
D: -
V: TRBV5-1
J: TRBJ1-6
size: -

CDR3: CATSRGDGDNSPLHF
DNA: TGTGCCACCAGCAGGGGGGACGGAGATAATTCACCCCTCCACTTT
D: -
V: TRBV15
J: TRBJ1-6
size: -

CDR3: CASSGLAGGQETQYF
DNA: TGCGCCAGCAGTGGACTAGCGGGGGGCCAAGAGACCCAGTACTTC
D: TRBD2
V: TRBV10-2
J: TRBJ2-5
size: once

CDR3: CASSLYVDSEQYF
DNA: TGTGCCAGCAGCTTATATGTCGATAGCGAGCAGTACTTC
D: -
V: TRBV7-8
J: TRBJ2-7
size: -

CDR3: CSVGGGGEQFF
DNA: TGCAGCGTGGGAGGGGGCGGTGAGCAGTTCTTC
D: -
V: TRBV29-1
J: TRBJ2-1
size: -

CDR3: CASSLDPGTGGKYF
DNA: TGTGCCAGCAGCTTAGATCCGGGGACCGGGGGGAAGTACTTC
D: TRBD2
V: TRBV11-2
J: TRBJ2-7
size: -

CDR3: CASSRVDSNYGYTF
DNA: TGCGCCAGCAGTCGAGTGGACAGTAACTATGGCTACACCTTC
D: -
V: TRBV4-1
J: TRBJ1-2
size: few

CDR3: CATSRDLEGPGNTIYF
DNA: TGTGCCACCAGCAGAGATTTGGAGGGTCCTGGAAACACCATATATTTT
D: -
V: TRBV15
J: TRBJ1-3
size: -

CDR3: CASSLARAGRVNEQFF
DNA: TGCGCCAGCAGCCTCGCTAGGGCAGGACGGGTAAATGAGCAGTTCTTC
D: -
V: TRBV4-3
J: TRBJ2-1
size: -

CDR3: CASSLGSGRYTEAFF
DNA: TGTGCCAGCAGCTTGGGGAGTGGACGGTACACTGAAGCTTTCTTT
D: -
V: TRBV5-6
J: TRBJ1-1
size: once

CDR3: CASSLDRNTEAFF
DNA: TGTGCCAGCAGCTTGGACCGGAACACTGAAGCTTTCTTT
D: -
V: TRBV5-4
J: TRBJ1-1
size: once

CDR3: CASSLGPGLYNEQFF
DNA: TGTGCCAGCAGCTTAGGGCCGGGTCTCTACAATGAGCAGTTCTTC
D: -
V: TRBV7-2
J: TRBJ2-1
size: -

CDR3: CASPDHQGLHGYTF
DNA: TGTGCCAGCCCGGATCACCAGGGCCTTCATGGCTACACCTTC
D: -
V: TRBV6-4
J: TRBJ1-2
size: once